These 15 T cell receptor beta chains share one sample of origin, sequenced in a study of shared clonotypes between healthy human individuals. CD45RO-negative, CCR7-positively selected cells formed the naive CD8 fraction, excluding terminally differentiated effector memory CD45RA+ cells. The method was immunoSEQ multiplex PCR; TCRdb's version includes in-frame clones alone and lacks a portion of them. This table has some 2.1 million clones, just under 95% appearing once. The sequencing input was naive CD8+ T cells sorted from blood. These TCRs come from a man between 18 and 35 years old in good health.

The chain has TRBV6-1 and TRBJ1-6; 9 bases are a match to TRBD1. Germline CDR1 reads MNHNS; CDR2 reads SASEGT. The CDR3 length is 14 residues. CDR3 amino acids: CARRGQGINSPLHF. CDR3 coding DNA: TGTGCGAGGCGGGGACAGGGAATTAATTCACCCCTCCACTTT.

This chain links TRBV5-6 with TRBJ1-2; D unclear. CDR1 and CDR2 from the germline V gene are SGHDT and YYEEEE. The ends were cut back, 1 base at V and 2 bases at J, with 9 bases in the middle. The CDR3 contains 14 residues. The CDR3 loop reads CASSLMGSNYGYTF. The CDR3 region has the DNA TGTGCCAGCAGCTTGATGGGTTCCAACTATGGCTACACCTTC.

As regards this clone: The same CDR3 can be traced to other DNA sequences in this sample. The chain links TRBV4-3 to TRBJ2-3; 10 positions agree with TRBD2. The germline V gene has CDR1 LGHNA and CDR2 YSLEER. CDR3 length equals 18 residues. Losses at the gene ends were 0 bases for V and 0 bases for J; bases not matched to a gene: 6. CDR3 sequence: CASSQDGLAGASTDTQYF. As DNA, the CDR3 is TGCGCCAGCAGCCAAGACGGTCTAGCGGGAGCTAGCACAGATACGCAGTATTTT.

The chain joins TRBV5-6 to TRBJ2-3; D is perhaps TRBD1 (6 bases). CDR3 size: 17 residues. The germline gives CDR1 SGHDT, CDR2 YYEEEE. Trimming removed 1 base from V and 5 bases from J, with 20 bases in between. The CDR3, as DNA: TGTGCCAGCAGCTTGCTCGGCGCAGGAACAGGGCTAGATACGCAGTATTTT. Residues: CASSLLGAGTGLDTQYF.

J is TRBJ1-2 and V is TRBV6-5; D unclear. Per germline, CDR1 MNHEY and CDR2 SVGAGI. The CDR3 contains 14 residues. Deletions cut 5 bases from V and 4 bases from J, with 14 bases between. The CDR3 coding sequence is TGTGCCAGCAGTCAAGGACTGGGAGGCTATGGCTACACCTTC. Translation gives CASSQGLGGYGYTF.

This sequence joins TRBV4-1 and TRBJ2-7; D is ambiguous. Trimming shortened V by 0 bases and J by 3 bases, and 12 bases separated the two germline ends. Germline CDR1 MGHRA, CDR2 YSYEKL. The CDR3 contains 15 residues. For the CDR3, the DNA is TGCGCCAGCAGCCAAGAGGCACTCGGCTACTACGAGCAGTACTTC. Encoded protein: CASSQEALGYYEQYF.

This clone came up once. The chain links TRBV9 to TRBJ2-1; 8 nucleotides match TRBD2. The CDR3 covers 14 residues. The J segment lost 7 bases and the V segment lost 3 bases, leaving 6 bases of the junction unmatched. In germline, CDR1 is SGDLS, CDR2 YYNGEE. The CDR3 loop reads CASSAGLGWNEQFF. The DNA of the CDR3 is TGTGCCAGCAGCGCGGGACTAGGGTGGAATGAGCAGTTCTTC.

In this sample, this clone turned up once. V and J are TRBV29-1 and TRBJ1-2; D ambiguous. Germline CDR1 SQVTM, CDR2 ANQGSEA. CDR3 length: 12 residues. Trimming left V 3 bases short and J 3 bases short, with 8 bases between. This CDR3 reads CSVESRDYGYTF. The CDR3 DNA reads TGCAGCGTTGAGTCTAGAGACTATGGCTACACCTTC.

Only one count was recorded for this clone. This chain uses TRBV5-6 with TRBJ2-3, with 8 positions matching TRBD2. The CDR3 extends over 17 amino acids. Germline V gene lookup returns CDR1 SGHDT and CDR2 YYEEEE. After removal of 1 base from V and 5 bases from J, the junction contained 12 bases not matched to a gene. The CDR3: CASSLSLTGGFRDTQYF. The CDR3 region has the DNA TGTGCCAGCAGCTTGTCTCTAACGGGAGGGTTCCGAGATACGCAGTATTTT.

A note on this clone: Additional DNA sequences in this sample encode the identical CDR3. V is TRBV27 and J is TRBJ1-1; D gene unclear. The germline V gene has CDR1 MNHEY and CDR2 SMNVEV (reference sequence). V gave up 6 bases and J gave up 0 bases, with 11 bases separating them. This CDR3 has 14 amino acids. The CDR3 loop is CASSPDGLNTEAFF. The CDR3 nucleotides read TGTGCCAGCAGCCCGGACGGCCTGAACACTGAAGCTTTCTTT.

V gene TRBV13 combines with J gene TRBJ2-4; D unresolved. The CDR3 sequence is 15 residues long. V was trimmed by 2 bases and J by 6 bases, leaving 14 bases between them. CDR1 and CDR2 (germline): PRHDT, FYEKMQ (reference sequence). The CDR3 DNA follows: TGTGCCAGCAGCTTATCTCTAGGAGCCCTAAACATTCAGTACTTC. Translated, it gives CASSLSLGALNIQYF.

The chain is built from TRBV4-3 and TRBJ2-3; D may correspond to TRBD1 or TRBD2 (6 bases each). Trimming shortened V by 3 bases and J by 4 bases, and 20 bases separated the two germline ends. Germline V lookup: CDR1 LGHNA, CDR2 YSLEER. The CDR3 loop spans 17 amino acids. The CDR3 here is CASSHLGLSGEADTQYF. CDR3 bases: TGCGCCAGCAGCCATCTCGGACTCTCAGGGGAGGCAGATACGCAGTATTTT.

This clone came up once. The V and J genes are TRBV5-1 and TRBJ2-1; 10 bases fit TRBD2. CDR1 is SGHRS and CDR2 is YFSETQ in the germline V gene. The CDR3 spans 18 residues. V lost 0 bases and J lost 0; bases outside the gene matches: 6. The CDR3 region is CASSLGLAGVSSYNEQFF. Here the CDR3 DNA reads TGCGCCAGCAGCTTGGGGCTAGCGGGGGTTTCCTCCTACAATGAGCAGTTCTTC.

This chain uses TRBV27 with TRBJ2-5; 7 positions agree with TRBD1. Germline-derived CDR1 and CDR2 are MNHEY and SMNVEV (reference sequence). The CDR3 runs to 16 residues. After removal of 5 bases from V and 0 bases from J, the junction contained 9 bases not matched to a gene. CDR3 protein: CASSVRGLVYQETQYF. DNA of the CDR3: TGTGCCAGCAGTGTGAGGGGGCTGGTGTACCAAGAGACCCAGTACTTC.

J is TRBJ2-1 and V is TRBV13, with D tentatively TRBD2 (6 bases). The germline gives CDR1 PRHDT, CDR2 FYEKMQ (reference sequence). The V end lost 5 bases, the J end lost 9 bases, and 8 bases lay between the germline ends. The CDR3 length is 11 residues. The CDR3 DNA sequence: TGTGCCAGCAGCCCCGGGGGTGAGCAGTTCTTC. It encodes CASSPGGEQFF.